This T cell receptor beta chain is drawn from a study of metastatic and nonmetastatic thyroid tumors. CDR3 size: 15 residues. V was trimmed by 8 bases and J by 5 bases, leaving 21 bases between them. The germline CDR1 and CDR2 sequences are SNHLY and FYNNEI. All patients were treatment-naive before thyroid surgery. This clone has a handful of counts. TCRdb reprocessed the PCR reads using MiXCR. Seen here are 36,000 or so clones, around a third observed once, and the top ten hold roughly 16%. Sequences were obtained from tumor tissue. The V gene is TRBV2, the J gene TRBJ2-5; D ambiguous. The origin of this receptor is a female donor with papillary thyroid cancer or a benign thyroid nodule (not recorded which). Some clones in this sample may be carry-over from other donors' samples. This CDR3 reads CASHGPGPLSETQYF. The CDR3 nucleotides are TGTGCCAGCCATGGGCCCGGGCCCTTATCGGAGACCCAGTACTTC.